These 27 T cell receptor beta chains share one sample of origin, sequenced in a study of blood T cell repertoires in COVID-19. Sequencing used immunoSEQ multiplex PCR; TCRdb keeps in-frame clones, though not all of them. Of 150,000 or so clones listed, about four fifths are singletons. The sequencing sample was made of peripheral blood. Receptor source: a human donor with acute or convalescent COVID-19. The donor label of this sample is uncertain.

This chain joins TRBV19 and TRBJ1-2; 8 bases agree with TRBD1. CDR1 LNHDA and CDR2 SQIVND come from the germline V gene (reference sequence). J lost 6 bases, V lost 6 bases, and 15 bases had no gene match. CDR3 length: 16 residues. CDR3 protein: CASSIKFLTGENGYTF. The CDR3 nucleotides are TGTGCCAGTAGCATCAAATTCTTGACAGGGGAAAATGGCTACACCTTC.

V and J are TRBV6-5 and TRBJ1-6; the D is unclear. V was cut by 6 bases and J by 8 bases, with 14 bases left in between. The CDR3 runs 14 residues. The germline CDR1 and CDR2 sequences are MNHEY and SVGAGI. CDR3: CASSSGPYYSPLHF. Written as DNA, the CDR3 is TGTGCCAGCAGCAGCGGGCCGTATTATTCACCCCTCCACTTT.

This chain connects TRBV6-1 to TRBJ2-2, with 9 bases aligning to TRBD1. CDR3 length: 17 residues. V dropped 2 bases and J dropped 5; count of bases not matched to a gene: 9. The germline gives CDR1 MNHNS, CDR2 SASEGT. CDR3: CASSELGQGLGTGELFF. The CDR3 DNA is TGTGCCAGCAGTGAACTGGGACAGGGTTTGGGGACCGGGGAGCTGTTTTTT.

This clone was detected only once. The gene calls are TRBV3-1 (or the pseudogene TRBV3-2) and TRBJ1-3; a possible D gene is TRBD1 (5 bases). The germline V gene encodes CDR1 LGHDT and CDR2 YNNKEL (reference sequence). Trimming took 4 bases from V and 4 from J, leaving 11 bases between them. This CDR3 has 14 residues. The CDR3 sequence: CASSRQNPGNTIYF. CDR3 bases: TGTGCCAGCAGCCGACAGAATCCCGGAAACACCATATATTTT.

This chain uses TRBV11-1 with TRBJ2-7; 8 positions agree with TRBD2. The trim removed 5 bases at V and 2 bases at J, leaving 11 bases unmatched. Germline loops: CDR1 SGHAT, CDR2 FQDESV (reference sequence). The CDR3 has 16 residues. The CDR3 region has the DNA TGTGCCAGCAGCGCCGGGGGGGCAGGAAAGACCTACGAGCAGTACTTC. Translated: CASSAGGAGKTYEQYF.

The genes are TRBV29-1 and TRBJ2-7; tentative D call: TRBD2 (7 bases). CDR1 and CDR2 from the germline V gene are SQVTM and ANQGSEA. This CDR3 has 13 residues. Trimming removed 7 bases at V and 7 bases at J, with 20 bases between. CDR3 amino acids: CSAAPRGGDEQYF. The CDR3 DNA reads TGCAGCGCCGCGCCTAGGGGGGGAGATGAGCAGTACTTC.

The chain joins TRBV29-1 to TRBJ1-2; TRBD1 might be the D (5 bases). Germline CDR1 is SQVTM and CDR2 is ANQGSEA. The CDR3 spans 14 residues. Trimming stripped 4 bases from V and 1 base from J, with 13 bases between. The CDR3 here is CSVGLRGINYGYTF. CDR3 DNA sequence: TGCAGCGTTGGGCTCCGGGGGATTAACTATGGCTACACCTTC.

The chain recombines TRBV7-8 with TRBJ2-1, with 8 bases matching TRBD1. The CDR3 runs 15 residues. V gave up 5 bases and J gave up 4 bases; unmatched junction bases: 7. Per germline, CDR1 SGHVS and CDR2 FQNEAQ. The CDR3 is CASSILDREYNEQFF. The CDR3 DNA follows: TGTGCCAGCAGCATCCTGGACAGGGAGTACAATGAGCAGTTCTTC.

The genes are TRBV30 and TRBJ1-2; 9 positions agree with TRBD1. V lost 6 bases and J lost 4; bases outside the gene matches: 9. From germline, CDR1 is GTSNPN and CDR2 SVGIG (reference sequence). This CDR3 has 14 amino acids. In nucleotides, the CDR3 is TGTGCCTGCAACACAGGGGGCAAAATCTATGGCTACACCTTC. It codes for CACNTGGKIYGYTF.

This sequence joins TRBV4-1 and TRBJ1-2; 9 bases line up with TRBD1. The J segment lost 3 bases and the V segment lost 4 bases, leaving 6 bases of the junction unmatched. The CDR3 has 15 amino acids. Germline V gene data show CDR1 as MGHRA and CDR2 as YSYEKL. The CDR3 protein is CASSPGQGYYYGYTF. As DNA, the CDR3 is TGCGCCAGCAGCCCGGGACAGGGTTATTACTATGGCTACACCTTC.

The genes are TRBV9 and TRBJ1-6; tentatively, D is TRBD1 (5 bases). Germline V gene lookup returns CDR1 SGDLS and CDR2 YYNGEE. This CDR3 comprises 13 residues. Trimming shortened V by 3 bases and J by 7 bases, and 8 bases separated the two germline ends. The CDR3 DNA follows: TGTGCCAGCAGCGGGGGCCCCAATTCACCCCTCCACTTT. Translation gives CASSGGPNSPLHF.

This clone was seen only once. The J gene is TRBJ2-1, the V gene TRBV11-1; D may be TRBD2 (7 bases). Germline V CDR1 and CDR2: SGHAT, FQDESV (reference sequence). V shed 1 base and J shed 7 bases, with 14 bases lying between them. This CDR3 region has 15 residues. The CDR3 DNA sequence: TGTGCCAGCAGCTTAGAATGGGGGGGGCGAAATGAGCAGTTCTTC. This sequence encodes CASSLEWGGRNEQFF.

The V call is TRBV5-5, the J call TRBJ1-6; D not resolved. V was cut by 0 bases and J by 7 bases, with 14 bases left in between. The germline V gene encodes CDR1 SGHKS and CDR2 YYEKEE (reference sequence). The CDR3 is 16 amino acids. CDR3 sequence reads: CASSLEFDPGNSPLHF. The CDR3 DNA sequence: TGTGCCAGCAGCTTGGAGTTCGATCCGGGGAATTCACCCCTCCACTTT.

The chain carries TRBV6-5 and TRBJ1-2, with a possible D match to TRBD1 (6 bases). There are 13 residues in the CDR3. The V gene's germline CDR1 is MNHEY and CDR2 SVGAGI. V lost 6 bases and J lost 4, with 12 bases in between. The CDR3 region is CASRTGQLYGYTF. The DNA of the CDR3 is TGTGCCAGCAGAACCGGACAGCTCTATGGCTACACCTTC.

In DNA form, the CDR3 reads TGTGCCAGCAGCCATTGGGGAGCGAGGAACTATGGCTACACCTTC. This encodes CASSHWGARNYGYTF. This chain uses TRBV11-2 with TRBJ1-2; D is unresolved. Looked up from germline, CDR1 is SGHAT and CDR2 is FQNNGV. Trimming took off 5 bases at V and 2 bases at J, with 15 bases between the two ends. The CDR3 totals 15 residues.

The chain couples TRBV6-5 to TRBJ2-7; tentative D call: TRBD2 (5 bases). The V and J ends lost 6 bases and 6 bases respectively, with 15 bases between them. CDR3 size: 13 residues. Germline values: CDR1 MNHEY, CDR2 SVGAGI. The DNA for the CDR3 is TGTGCCAGCAGCCCGACACTAGTTGGCGAGCAGTACGTC. Translation: CASSPTLVGEQYV.

The V and J genes are TRBV4-1 and TRBJ1-2; D might be TRBD1 (5 bases). V lost 4 bases to trimming and J lost 4 bases, with 16 bases between them. This CDR3 has 15 residues. The germline V gene has CDR1 MGHRA and CDR2 YSYEKL. CDR3 loop: CASSLLRAGTYGYTF. Written as DNA, the CDR3 is TGCGCCAGCAGCCTCCTCCGGGCGGGGACCTATGGCTACACCTTC.

This chain uses TRBV10-2 with TRBJ1-3, with D unclear. Between the trimmed V and J ends, which lost 2 bases and 2 bases, there was a span of 7 bases. This CDR3 has 14 residues. The germline V gene has CDR1 WSHSY and CDR2 SAAADI. The CDR3 spells CASSEPSAGNTIYF. The CDR3, as DNA: TGCGCCAGCAGTGAGCCCTCGGCTGGAAACACCATATATTTT.

This chain links TRBV27 with TRBJ1-2; the D gene is possibly TRBD1 (6 bases). CDR1 and CDR2 from the germline V gene are MNHEY and SMNVEV (reference sequence). The V and J ends lost 0 bases and 4 bases respectively, with 18 bases between them. The CDR3 consists of 17 residues. In DNA, the CDR3 is TGTGCCAGCAGTTTATCGTGGGGGCAGGGGCAGGGCTATGGCTACACCTTC. Protein product: CASSLSWGQGQGYGYTF.

The count of this clone is one. V usage is TRBV2 and J usage is TRBJ1-2; 7 nucleotides line up with TRBD1. V shed 0 bases, J shed 5 bases, and the junction held 12 bases outside the gene matches. Germline V lookup: CDR1 SNHLY, CDR2 FYNNEI. The CDR3 runs to 17 residues. The CDR3 DNA sequence: TGTGCCAGCAGTGAAGCGCTTGCGGGACAGCCTCTATATGGCTACACCTTC. Its translation is CASSEALAGQPLYGYTF.

This chain uses TRBV4-1 with TRBJ1-2; a possible D gene is TRBD1 (5 bases). V shed 4 bases and J shed 2 bases, with 11 bases lying between them. Germline assignment: CDR1 MGHRA and CDR2 YSYEKL. The CDR3 length is 14 residues. This CDR3 reads CASSPGRENYGYTF. As DNA, the CDR3 is TGCGCCAGCAGCCCTGGCAGGGAAAACTATGGCTACACCTTC.

This clone was picked up a small number of times. The chain uses TRBV5-1 and TRBJ2-5, with a tentative D call TRBD2 (6 bases). The CDR3 has 13 residues. The V end was cut by 4 bases, the J end by 2 bases, with 9 bases between. Germline values: CDR1 SGHRS, CDR2 YFSETQ. The CDR3 is CASSMGGQETQYF. The CDR3 DNA reads as TGCGCCAGCAGCATGGGAGGACAAGAGACCCAGTACTTC.

This rearrangement joins TRBV9 to TRBJ1-1, with TRBD1 matching over 9 bases. The ends lost 2 bases at V and 1 base at J; junction bases unmatched: 3. Per germline, CDR1 SGDLS and CDR2 YYNGEE. The CDR3 length is 15 residues. CDR3: CASSVGTGWNTEAFF. DNA for the CDR3: TGTGCCAGCAGCGTCGGGACAGGGTGGAACACTGAAGCTTTCTTT.

This sequence joins TRBV5-8 and TRBJ1-1; TRBD1 agrees at 10 bases. J lost 0 bases, V lost 4 bases, and 12 bases had no gene match. The length of the CDR3 is 18 residues. Germline lookup yields CDR1 SGHTS and CDR2 YDEGEE. The CDR3 bases are TGTGCCAGCAGCCCCCTGGGGACAGGGGCCATTATGAACACTGAAGCTTTCTTT. Protein product: CASSPLGTGAIMNTEAFF.

The V call is TRBV27, the J call TRBJ2-3; 10 bases align to TRBD1. V shed 1 base, J shed 6 bases, and the junction held 4 bases outside the gene matches. The CDR3 contains 15 residues. Germline lookup yields CDR1 MNHEY and CDR2 SMNVEV (reference sequence). The CDR3 nucleotides are TGTGCCAGCAGTTTATTGACAGGGGGCGAGGATACGCAGTATTTT. It yields the protein CASSLLTGGEDTQYF.

CDR3 sequence (DNA): TGTGCCAGCAGCTTAGCCCTCCGTCCCTACGAGCAGTACTTC. Its translation: CASSLALRPYEQYF. The rearrangement uses TRBV13 and TRBJ2-7; D is uncertain. Per germline, CDR1 PRHDT and CDR2 FYEKMQ (reference sequence). Trimming left V 1 base short and J 2 bases short, with 9 bases between. The CDR3 length is 14 residues.

The V call is TRBV5-5, the J call TRBJ2-1; 7 bases align to TRBD2. The V gene end was trimmed by 3 bases and the J gene end by 8 bases; junction bases not matched to a gene: 14. This CDR3 contains 16 residues. The V gene's germline CDR1 is SGHKS and CDR2 YYEKEE (reference sequence). CDR3 sequence: CASSSRGLNRYDEQFF. CDR3 bases: TGTGCCAGCAGCTCCCGGGGACTAAATAGGTACGATGAGCAGTTCTTC. The full variable domain, its missing parts supplied by reference TRBV5-5 and TRBJ2-1, is DAGVTQSPTHLIKTRGQQVTLRCSPISGHKSVSWYQQVLGQGPQFIFQYYEKEERGRGNFPDRFSARQFPNYSSELNVNALLLGDSALYLCASSSRGLNRYDEQFFGPGTRLTVL.